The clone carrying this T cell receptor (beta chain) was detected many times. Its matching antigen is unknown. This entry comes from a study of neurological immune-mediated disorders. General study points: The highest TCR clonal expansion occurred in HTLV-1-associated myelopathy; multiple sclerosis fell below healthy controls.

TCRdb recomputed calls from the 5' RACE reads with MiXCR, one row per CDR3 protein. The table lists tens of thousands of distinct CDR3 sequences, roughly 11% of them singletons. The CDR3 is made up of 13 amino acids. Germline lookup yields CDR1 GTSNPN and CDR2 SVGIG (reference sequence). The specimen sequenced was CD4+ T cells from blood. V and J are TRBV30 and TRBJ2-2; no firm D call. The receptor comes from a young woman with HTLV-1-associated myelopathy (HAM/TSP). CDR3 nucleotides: TGTGGGTTAGCCTACGCGAACACCGGGGAGCTGTTTTTT. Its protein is CGLAYANTGELFF.